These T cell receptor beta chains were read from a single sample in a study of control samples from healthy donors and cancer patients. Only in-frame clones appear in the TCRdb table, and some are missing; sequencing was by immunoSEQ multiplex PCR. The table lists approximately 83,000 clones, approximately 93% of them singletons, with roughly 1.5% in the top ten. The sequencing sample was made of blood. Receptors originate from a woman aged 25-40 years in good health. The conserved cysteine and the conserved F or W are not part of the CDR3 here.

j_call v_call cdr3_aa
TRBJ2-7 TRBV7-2 ASSFSSSGGSYEQY
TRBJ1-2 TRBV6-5 ASSYSAGNYGYT
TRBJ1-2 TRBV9 ASSAWHYGYT
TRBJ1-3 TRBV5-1 ASSIDAGNTIY
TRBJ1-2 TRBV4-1 ASRRTENYGYT
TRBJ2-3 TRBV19 ASSGDELRTDTQY
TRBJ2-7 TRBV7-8 ASSSMGLAGGEQY
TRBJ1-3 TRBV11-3 ASSPRDFTGNTIY
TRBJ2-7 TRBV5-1 ASSLSLSGWGTSYEQY
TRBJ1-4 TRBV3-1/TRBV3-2 ASSRVQGGNEKLF
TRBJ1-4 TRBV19 ASSDQSGTGPEKLF
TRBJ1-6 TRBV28 AREDRGNSPLH
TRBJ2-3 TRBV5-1 ASSYRQEGDTQY
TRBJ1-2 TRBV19 ASNPGQGPTYGYT
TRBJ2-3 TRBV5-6 ASSPGPRPDTQY
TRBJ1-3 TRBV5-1 ASSLGQLSSGNTIY
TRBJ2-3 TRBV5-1 ASSPPGSGSTDTQY
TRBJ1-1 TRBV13 ASSSSGRGAF
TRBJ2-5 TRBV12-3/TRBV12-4 ASRRGLEETQY
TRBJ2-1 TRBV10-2 ASSEGRREQF
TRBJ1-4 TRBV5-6 ASSRGQNEKLF
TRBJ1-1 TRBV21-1 ASNDGLTGEAF
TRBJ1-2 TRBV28 ASSLETQNYGYT
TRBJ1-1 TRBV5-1 ASSPWDFMNTEAF
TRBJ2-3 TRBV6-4 ASRVGDTQY
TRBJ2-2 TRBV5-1 ASSLWEGAFTGELF
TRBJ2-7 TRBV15 ATSRGHSSSYEQY
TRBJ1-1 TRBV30 AWSGGQGTEAF
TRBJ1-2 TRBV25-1 ASSELQLGYGYT